A selection of T cell receptor beta chains follows, all from one sample in a study of sequential checkpoint blockade in melanoma. This table comes from immunoSEQ multiplex PCR, and its TCRdb copy is limited to in-frame clones, with some not included. Of around 4,900 clones detected, about 78% appear once; the ten largest clones hold roughly 69%. Sequences were derived from CD8+ T cells sorted from blood (inferred from file names), sampled from a patient given nivolumab and ipilimumab in sequence. Receptors originate from a human donor with melanoma. Each CDR3 is given with its conserved first and last residue. The D gene is left open where the match is weak. Clone size is given for some rows only: seen once, a few or many times, or a class if the clone is expanded.

DNA: TGCGCCAGCAGCCAACTCTTAGACTATGGCTACACCTTC
CDR3: CASSQLLDYGYTF
size: .
V: TRBV4-1
J: TRBJ1-2
D: .

DNA: TGCGCCAGCAGCCAAGATCTGGCGGGAGAGGGATACGAGCAGTACTTC
CDR3: CASSQDLAGEGYEQYF
size: .
V: TRBV4-3
J: TRBJ2-7
D: TRBD2

DNA: TGTGCCAGCAGCTTGGGACAGGGGGTATACGAGCAGTACTTC
CDR3: CASSLGQGVYEQYF
size: .
V: TRBV5-5
J: TRBJ2-7
D: TRBD1

DNA: TGTGCCAGCAGCGTAGGGGGTAGCGGGAGCTACGAGCAGTACTTC
CDR3: CASSVGGSGSYEQYF
size: .
V: TRBV9
J: TRBJ2-7
D: TRBD2

DNA: TGTGCCAGCAGTCATTCACAGGGGGCAATTCTCTACGAGCAGTACTTC
CDR3: CASSHSQGAILYEQYF
size: once
V: TRBV27
J: TRBJ2-7
D: TRBD1

DNA: TGTGCCAGCCTACTTTCTAGCGGGGGGGCGCGTGAGCAGTTCTTC
CDR3: CASLLSSGGAREQFF
size: .
V: TRBV6-1
J: TRBJ2-1
D: TRBD2

DNA: TGTGCCAGCAGCTCTGACAGCGAGAATCAGCCCCAGCATTTT
CDR3: CASSSDSENQPQHF
size: medium-sized
V: TRBV6-1
J: TRBJ1-5
D: .

DNA: TGTGCGACAGGGCTCATGAACACTGAAGCTTTCTTT
CDR3: CATGLMNTEAFF
size: .
V: TRBV30
J: TRBJ1-1
D: TRBD1

DNA: TGTGCCAGCAGCTGGCCGGGTGTGGAGCAGTTCTTC
CDR3: CASSWPGVEQFF
size: .
V: TRBV27
J: TRBJ2-1
D: .

DNA: TGTGCCAGCAGCCAAGAGGGTAGCGGGGGCTCCTACGAGCAGTACTTC
CDR3: CASSQEGSGGSYEQYF
size: .
V: TRBV4-2
J: TRBJ2-7
D: TRBD2

DNA: TGTGCCAGCACGGGAGGGTTATTCTACGAGCAGTACTTC
CDR3: CASTGGLFYEQYF
size: few
V: TRBV7-9
J: TRBJ2-7
D: TRBD2

DNA: TGTGCCAGCTCACCGGGGACAGCTTATAATTCACCCCTCCACTTT
CDR3: CASSPGTAYNSPLHF
size: .
V: TRBV18
J: TRBJ1-6
D: TRBD1

DNA: TGTGCCAGCAGCTTAAATGCGGGGGGGAACAATGAGCAGTTCTTC
CDR3: CASSLNAGGNNEQFF
size: few
V: TRBV7-9
J: TRBJ2-1
D: TRBD2

DNA: TGTGCCAGCAGCGATGCGAAGGGGGCCCAAGAGACCCAGTACTTC
CDR3: CASSDAKGAQETQYF
size: .
V: TRBV7-8
J: TRBJ2-5
D: TRBD1

DNA: TGTGCCAGCAGCTTGGGGACAGGGGGTCCTTGGGTCGGCACTGAAGCTTTCTTT
CDR3: CASSLGTGGPWVGTEAFF
size: .
V: TRBV5-4
J: TRBJ1-1
D: TRBD1

DNA: TGTGCCAGCAACCTGGTGGGGGCGGGCTACGAGCAGTACTTC
CDR3: CASNLVGAGYEQYF
size: .
V: TRBV27
J: TRBJ2-7
D: .

DNA: TGCGCCAGCAGTCAAAGGCAGGGCAGCAATCAGCCCCAGCATTTT
CDR3: CASSQRQGSNQPQHF
size: .
V: TRBV23-1
J: TRBJ1-5
D: .

DNA: TGTGCCAGCAGTTTCTATGTGGAATACAGCCCCCAGCATTTT
CDR3: CASSFYVEYSPQHF
size: .
V: TRBV28
J: TRBJ1-5
D: .